What follows is one T cell receptor beta chain and its context. Its antigen is currently unknown. Read sequence stops 3 residues before the CDR3 end, and the germline J gene provides the missing end. This CDR3 has 16 amino acids. Trimming took 6 bases from V and 2 from J; bases not matched to a gene: 6. The germline CDR1 and CDR2 sequences are MNHEY and SVGEGT. Of CVID subjects, some 15 were female and around 27 male, mean age about 40. This entry is derived from a study of T cell clonality in common variable immunodeficiency. Findings and limits, study-wide: Links between repertoire features and CVID complications were heterogeneity-limited. Reportedly, TCR beta sequences from common variable immunodeficiency showed fewer deletions and N-nucleotide insertions. CVID subjects shared fewer TCRbeta clones than healthy controls did.

CVID and control samples used equivalent genomic DNA input. Only in-frame clones appear in the TCRdb table, and some are missing; sequencing was by immunoSEQ multiplex PCR. Sampling found around 30,000 clones, none seen once. The gene calls are TRBV6-2 or TRBV6-3 and TRBJ2-3; TRBD2 matches 12 bases. The receptor was derived from a human donor with common variable immunodeficiency. Sequences were obtained from peripheral blood mononuclear cells. The CDR3 here is CASRSWTSGNTDTQYF. CDR3 DNA, as far as it was read: TGTGCCAGCAGGTCGTGGACTAGCGGGAACACAGATACG.